The 20 T cell receptor beta chains below come from one sample, sequenced in a study of T cells in Graves' hyperthyroidism and ophthalmopathy (dated by TCRdb to about 2019). Receptor amplification or capture employed multiplex PCR. For sequencing, an Illumina HiSeq 2000 was employed. The TCR beta CDR3 regions were amplified from the RNA transcripts. The first round of RT-PCR for the TCR CDR3 was performed with the HTBI primer set and the Qiagen OneStep RT-PCR kit. Clones were called with MiXCR by TCRdb after fastp trimmed the public reads at Q25, and only in-frame beta chains were retained. Identical CDR3 proteins give one entry, which carries the most common genes and DNA. This sample is represented by 350,000 to 400,000 distinct CDR3 sequences; approximately 15% of them were singletons. Around 10% of the sample belongs to the ten largest clones. Sequenced sample: blood. These receptors were taken from a woman aged 55-70 years with Graves' hyperthyroidism.

This clonotype was seen more than once but under ten times. This chain joins TRBV18 and TRBJ1-3; D not resolved. V was cut by 3 bases and J by 0 bases, with 12 bases left in between. The CDR3 contains 16 residues. The germline CDR1 and CDR2 sequences are KGHSH and LQKENI. The DNA for the CDR3 is TGTGCCAGCTCACCGACCCATGGGGACTCTGGAAACACCATATATTTT. Translating it yields CASSPTHGDSGNTIYF.

The V gene is TRBV4-1, the J gene TRBJ1-4, with D possibly TRBD1 on 5 matching bases. CDR3 size: 14 residues. V lost 5 bases to trimming and J lost 0 bases, with 7 bases between them. Germline V CDR1 and CDR2: MGHRA, YSYEKL. The CDR3 DNA follows: TGCGCCAGCAGCTGGGGGGCAACTAATGAAAAACTGTTTTTT. Translated, it gives CASSWGATNEKLFF.

The CDR3 sequence: CSAFISSYNEQFF. CDR3 coding DNA: TGCAGCGCCTTCATTAGCTCCTACAATGAGCAGTTCTTC. The J gene is TRBJ2-1, the V gene TRBV29-1; D unclear. Trimming left V 7 bases short and J 0 bases short, with 10 bases between. Germline-derived CDR1 and CDR2 are SQVTM and ANQGSEA. The CDR3 spans 13 residues.

V is TRBV12-3 or TRBV12-4 and J is TRBJ1-1; D not certain. The length of the CDR3 is 13 residues. The V gene lost 5 bases and the J gene lost 6 bases, with 13 bases spanning the gap. The CDR3 DNA sequence: TGTGCCAGCAGTCATCGGGAGGGTCCTGAAGCTTTCTTT. Translation gives CASSHREGPEAFF.

This clonotype occurred many times. The chain joins TRBV7-6 to TRBJ1-3, with 8 nucleotides matching TRBD1. Germline values: CDR1 SGHVS, CDR2 FNYEAQ. The CDR3 is made up of 17 amino acids. After removal of 5 bases from V and 1 base from J, the junction contained 10 bases not matched to a gene. The CDR3 loop reads CASSERTGRLSGNTIYF. CDR3 bases: TGTGCCAGCAGCGAACGGACAGGGAGGTTATCTGGAAACACCATATATTTT.

This clonotype has at least ten counts. The rearrangement links TRBV30 to TRBJ2-1, with D unresolved. The CDR3 has 14 residues. The germline V gene has CDR1 GTSNPN and CDR2 SVGIG (reference sequence). The V end lost 2 bases, the J end lost 7 bases, and 15 bases lay between the germline ends. CDR3 coding DNA: TGTGCCTGGAGTCCCCCCGCAACACGGAATGAGCAGTTCTTC. Translation: CAWSPPATRNEQFF.

In its sample, this clonotype was seen many times. The V gene is TRBV12-3 or TRBV12-4, the J gene TRBJ2-7; the D gene is possibly TRBD1 (6 bases). V dropped 4 bases and J dropped 1 base, with 11 bases sitting between them. The CDR3 has 14 amino acids. DNA for the CDR3: TGTGCCAGCAGTTGGAACAGGGCTTCCTACGAGCAGTACTTC. Translated: CASSWNRASYEQYF.

This clonotype was recorded many times. This chain uses TRBV3-1 with TRBJ2-7, with D perhaps matching TRBD2 (5 bases). V dropped 7 bases and J dropped 3 bases, with 13 bases sitting between them. The germline CDR1 and CDR2 sequences are LGHDT and YNNKEL (reference sequence). CDR3 size: 13 residues. This chain's CDR3 is CASTPRGGYEQYF. The CDR3 DNA sequence: TGTGCCAGCACCCCCCGGGGTGGCTACGAGCAGTACTTC.

This clonotype was detected many times. This sequence joins TRBV5-1 and TRBJ2-3, with no clear D. Germline V gives CDR1 SGHRS, CDR2 YFSETQ. The length of the CDR3 is 14 residues. V lost 0 bases and J 1 base, leaving 6 bases between the germline ends. The CDR3 is CASSLEGGTDTQYF. In DNA form, the CDR3 reads TGCGCCAGCAGCTTGGAAGGAGGCACAGATACGCAGTATTTT. Supplemented by reference TRBV5-1 and TRBJ2-3, the full variable domain reads KAGVTQTPRYLIKTRGQQVTLSCSPISGHRSVSWYQQTPGQGLQFLFEYFSETQRNKGNFPGRFSGRQFSNSRSEMNVSTLELGDSALYLCASSLEGGTDTQYFGPGTRLTVL.

The chain joins TRBV20-1 to TRBJ2-1; 9 nucleotides align to TRBD1. The germline V gene encodes CDR1 DFQATT and CDR2 SNEGSKA (reference sequence). V lost 0 bases and J lost 8; bases outside the gene matches: 8. This CDR3 comprises 15 residues. CDR3 nucleotide sequence: TGCAGTGCTAGAGATCCAGGACAGGGGAATGATGAGCAGTTCTTC. Protein: CSARDPGQGNDEQFF.

The chain joins TRBV27 to TRBJ2-5; 8 nucleotides line up with TRBD2. The germline V gene encodes CDR1 MNHEY and CDR2 SMNVEV (reference sequence). The V and J ends lost 5 bases and 5 bases, in that order; junction bases with no gene match: 10. The CDR3 sequence is 15 residues long. The CDR3 DNA follows: TGTGCCAGCAGTCCGGGACTAGTGGGGGGGGAGACCCAGTACTTC. This sequence encodes CASSPGLVGGETQYF.

This clonotype was counted many times. The chain has TRBV27 and TRBJ2-1, with 7 bases identical to TRBD2. V was clipped by 6 bases and J by 7 bases; unmatched bases: 6. The CDR3 is 13 residues long. Germline CDR1 reads MNHEY; CDR2 reads SMNVEV (reference sequence). The CDR3 loop reads CASRGGSWNEQFF. As DNA, the CDR3 is TGTGCCAGCAGAGGCGGGAGTTGGAATGAGCAGTTCTTC.

The chain is built from TRBV7-9 and TRBJ2-2; the D is unclear. This CDR3 spans 13 amino acids. The germline V gene has CDR1 SEHNR and CDR2 FQNEAQ (reference sequence). Trimming shortened V by 10 bases and J by 4 bases, and 13 bases separated the two germline ends. The CDR3 is CANPLRATGELFF. In DNA form, the CDR3 reads TGTGCCAACCCCCTCCGGGCCACCGGGGAGCTGTTTTTT.

To note about this clonotype: A much larger clone sits a single nucleotide away, making a read error possible. The chain links TRBV28 to TRBJ1-5; 10 positions agree with TRBD1. Losses at the gene ends were 5 bases for V and 9 bases for J; bases not matched to a gene: 13. The CDR3 spans 16 residues. The germline V gene encodes CDR1 MDHEN and CDR2 SYDVKM. This CDR3 is CASSGTGQGFSRPQHF. CDR3 sequence (DNA): TGTGCCAGCAGTGGGACGGGACAGGGGTTTAGTCGGCCCCAGCATTTT. Filled out from reference TRBV28 and TRBJ1-5, the complete variable domain reads DVKVTQSSRYLVKRTGEKVFLECVQDMDHENMFWYRQDPGLGLRLIYFSYDVKMKEKGDIPEGYSVSREKKERFSLILESASTNQTSMYLCASSGTGQGFSRPQHFGDGTRLSIL.

This clonotype was seen ten or more times. V is TRBV7-9 and J is TRBJ2-1; D is possibly TRBD2 (7 bases). Trimming cost V 4 bases and J 8 bases, with 12 bases left between them. CDR3 length: 13 residues. Germline values: CDR1 SEHNR, CDR2 FQNEAQ (reference sequence). CDR3 in amino acids: CASSSEGGDEQFF. The CDR3 DNA reads TGTGCCAGCAGCTCCGAAGGGGGGGATGAGCAGTTCTTC.

Points on this clonotype: The junction differs from germline at one of its ends, possibly a read error. The chain is built from TRBV2 and TRBJ1-1, with D perhaps matching TRBD1 (5 bases). The germline gives CDR1 SNHLY, CDR2 FYNNEI. The CDR3 has 15 amino acids. CDR3 nucleotide sequence: TGCGCCAGCAGTGAACAGCGGTGGGGCGACACTGAAGCTCTCTTT. Its protein is CASSEQRWGDTEALF.

The chain carries TRBV25-1 and TRBJ2-3; 12 bases match TRBD2. CDR1 and CDR2 (germline): MGHDK, SYGVNS. This CDR3 contains 14 residues. The CDR3 bases are TGTGCTACGACTAGCGGGAGTTACACAGATACGCAGTATTTT. This translates into CATTSGSYTDTQYF.

This clonotype came up many times. The CDR3 loop is CSAYRGHGYTF. CDR3 in DNA: TGCAGTGCCTACAGGGGGCATGGCTACACCTTC. This chain joins TRBV20-1 and TRBJ1-2, with 9 bases fitting TRBD1. Germline CDR1 reads DFQATT; CDR2 reads SNEGSKA (reference sequence). V gave up 6 bases and J gave up 6 bases; unmatched junction bases: 2. This CDR3 comprises 11 residues.

This clonotype was seen many times. In DNA form, the CDR3 reads TGTGCCAGCAGCCATAATTCCGGGACAGGAGAGACCCAGTACTTC. Translating gives CASSHNSGTGETQYF. This chain links TRBV3-1 with TRBJ2-5; 8 bases agree with TRBD1. The CDR3 loop spans 15 amino acids. The J segment lost 4 bases and the V segment lost 3 bases, leaving 7 bases of the junction unmatched. CDR1 is LGHDT and CDR2 is YNNKEL in the germline V gene (reference sequence).

Many counts were recorded for this clonotype. The chain has TRBV6-2 or TRBV6-3 and TRBJ2-7; D is possibly TRBD2 (5 bases). Germline CDR1 and CDR2: MNHEY and SVGEGT. This CDR3 is built from 15 residues. Trimming stripped 1 base from V and 3 bases from J, with 13 bases between. CDR3 in amino acids: CASSYWGSAIYEQYF. In DNA, the CDR3 is TGTGCCAGCAGTTACTGGGGTAGCGCTATCTACGAGCAGTACTTC.